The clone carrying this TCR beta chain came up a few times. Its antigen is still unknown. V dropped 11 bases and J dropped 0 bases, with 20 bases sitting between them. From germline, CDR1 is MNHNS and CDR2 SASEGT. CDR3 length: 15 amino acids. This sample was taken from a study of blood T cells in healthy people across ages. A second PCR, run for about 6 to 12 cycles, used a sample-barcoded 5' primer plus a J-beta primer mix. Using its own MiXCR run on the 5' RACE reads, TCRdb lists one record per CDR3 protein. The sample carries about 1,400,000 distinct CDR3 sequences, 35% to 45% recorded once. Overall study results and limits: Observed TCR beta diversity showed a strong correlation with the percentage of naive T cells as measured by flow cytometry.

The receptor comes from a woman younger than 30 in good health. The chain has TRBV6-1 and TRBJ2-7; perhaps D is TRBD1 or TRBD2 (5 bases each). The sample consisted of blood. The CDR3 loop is CAARDERINSYEQYF. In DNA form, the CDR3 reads TGTGCCGCCAGGGACGAGCGGATTAACTCCTACGAGCAGTACTTC.